This T cell receptor beta chain was recorded in a study of T cells after yellow fever vaccination. Production of TCR cDNA was by 5'RACE template switching, which also added a universal primer site and UMIs. TCRdb re-called the 5' RACE reads with MiXCR, one entry per CDR3 protein. The top ten hold around 19% of the sample, which has approximately 240,000 distinct CDR3 sequences, 3.6% seen once. Ten or more counts support this clonotype. The antigen is undetermined. Study-level results: The study re-detected most primary-vaccination clones after the booster (around 96% CD4, around 89% CD8). CD4 and CD8 compartments shared a small share of clonotypes, likely from convergent recombination. When the response was secondary, it was weaker but reached its peak faster, day 5 versus 15.

Germline lookup yields CDR1 DFQATT and CDR2 SNEGSKA (reference sequence). This CDR3 is 11 amino acids long. The chain combines TRBV20-1 with TRBJ2-7; perhaps TRBD1 as D (5 bases). The sample in question was PBMCs, obtained 15 days after the yellow fever booster vaccination. This clonotype was sampled from a man between 18 and 35 years old who received the YFV17D yellow fever vaccine. The CDR3 DNA is TGCAGACGCAGGGTGATATACGAGCAGTACGTC. Its protein product is CRRRVIYEQYV.